This T cell receptor (beta chain) was captured by sequencing in a study of shared clonotypes between healthy human individuals (dated by TCRdb to about 2020). Regarding the research as a whole: The cohort included three men and two women between 18 and 49 years of age. Blood TCR repertoires of five healthy adults were deeply sequenced to estimate repertoire size and the extent of clonotype sharing between individuals. For each donor, CD4 naive and CD4 memory were each run on three plates, CD8 naive on two plates, and CD8 memory on one plate. Between about 0.85 and 9.5 billion PBMCs per donor were obtained by leukapheresis. Libraries were prepared and TCR repertoires were sequenced by different laboratories using diverse techniques, in order to increase sequencing depth and limit assay-specific biases.

Using the deep immunoSEQ assay, multiplex PCR amplified TCR CDR3 regions from genomic DNA. Extracted genomic DNA from each cell subset was spread evenly across all wells of several immunoSEQ 96-well plates, with each plate serving as a replicate. For sorted subsets, around 200 ng genomic DNA, equal to 25,000 to 35,000 T cell genomes, was loaded into each replicate PCR. Purified libraries were quantified with a Qubit 3.0 fluorometer, sized on a Bioanalyzer 2100, and re-quantified with the KAPA Library Quantification kit. Every immunoSEQ 96-well plate was sequenced on a separate single-read 150-cycle Illumina NextSeq 550 flow cell. The paper's processing steps were these. Because only junctional sequences without quality scores were contained in the immunoSEQ output, filtering matching that applied to full-length reads could not be performed. Sequences were annotated with PyIR, a Python wrapper for IgBLAST v1.9, using IMGT germline references to assign V/J genes and CDR3. Reads were removed for weak V/J assignments (E-value above 1e-6), missing CDR3, stop codons, out-of-frame junctions, or ambiguous translated residues. V3J clonotypes were defined as sequences sharing the same inferred V gene, J gene, and CDR3 amino acid sequence. Percentage overlap between repertoires was calculated by dividing the number of shared unique clonotypes by the size of the smaller repertoire. RTK rarefaction, the Chao1 estimator, and Recon v2.1 estimates of unobserved clonotypes were used to assess repertoire richness. Generation probabilities were computed with OLGA for all TCRbeta clonotypes obtained by the gDNA method from a few donors. As stored in TCRdb, this immuneACCESS dataset retains in-frame rearrangements with V and J assigned. A fraction of the clones does not appear; measured against another copy, unresolved V genes explain less than half of the discrepancy, and the remainder lacks a known reason. Clonal size and the V and J genes are those of that table, whereas D and trimming came from the DNA. This sample lists about 1 million clones; roughly 80% were detected once. The ten largest clonotypes hold 1.4% to 1.5% of the sample.

Regarding this clone: Which antigen it targets is not known. Per-base qualities were not stored, and no clone one base away is much larger.

The donors were healthy, HIV-negative adults with no recently reported acute infections or vaccinations. Every donor was a Caucasian adult residing in Nashville, Tennessee, USA. CD4+ T cells were enriched through magnetic negative selection, after which naive cells were positively selected on CD45RA and the remaining negative fraction served as the memory subset. Blood was obtained by leukapheresis, after which PBMCs were separated by Ficoll-Histopaque density gradient centrifugation and cryopreserved in liquid nitrogen vapor phase. Purity and quantity of every magnetically sorted T cell population were checked by analytical flow cytometry. Genomic DNA was isolated from each sorted fraction and quantified by UV absorbance on a Nanodrop 2000c. CDR3 length: 15 amino acids, cysteine to phenylalanine. Of the read, only the CDR3 DNA is kept; its 45 bases are in frame from base 1. The germline V gene encodes CDR1 LNHDA and CDR2 SQIVND (reference sequence). V lost 7 bases and J lost 0 bases, and the count of bases not matched to a germline gene is 5.

Overall results and qualifications from the work: Even with the large sequencing depth, rarefaction of the sorted-subset datasets indicated that sequencing was incomplete. Clonotypes shared by all four sorted-subset donors showed higher generation probabilities than non-shared clonotypes. Sharing across a few donors was observed for 4.5% to 6.5% of naive CD4, under 4% of naive CD8, about 2.3% of memory CD4, and around 0.4% of memory CD8 clonotypes. Because the study included only a small number of donors, the genetic and exposure-history diversity represented was limited. Sampling was restricted to blood, and TCR repertoires in tissue are likely to differ from TCR repertoires in blood. Pairwise subsampling led to the expectation that sequencing depth would affect the degree of clonotype sharing among donors. Naive subsets generally had larger estimated clonotype richness than memory subsets did.

The receptor's source is a man younger than 35 in good health. Material: memory CD4+ T cells sorted from blood. The cell subset or site label, as the study defines it: CD45RA-negative fraction. The V gene is TRBV19 and the J gene is TRBJ1-5, and 8 bases in between align with TRBD1. The CDR3 sequence is CASNPTGDSNQPQHF. At the DNA level, the sequence is TGTGCCAGTAACCCGACAGGGGATAGCAATCAGCCCCAGCATTTT.